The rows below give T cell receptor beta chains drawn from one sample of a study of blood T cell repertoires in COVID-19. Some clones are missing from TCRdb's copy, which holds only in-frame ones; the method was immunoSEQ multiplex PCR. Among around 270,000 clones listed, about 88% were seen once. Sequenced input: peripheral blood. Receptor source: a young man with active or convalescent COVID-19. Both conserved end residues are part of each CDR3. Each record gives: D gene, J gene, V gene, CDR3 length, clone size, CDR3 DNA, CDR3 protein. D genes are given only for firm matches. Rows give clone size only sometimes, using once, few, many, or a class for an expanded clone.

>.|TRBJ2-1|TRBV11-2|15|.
TGTGCCAGCAGCTTGGGCCATACAGGGCCAAATGAGCAGTTCTTC
CASSLGHTGPNEQFF
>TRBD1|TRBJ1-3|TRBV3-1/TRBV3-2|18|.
TGTGCCAGCAGCCCCTGGACAGGACGAAAGAGCTCTGGAAACACCATATATTTT
CASSPWTGRKSSGNTIYF
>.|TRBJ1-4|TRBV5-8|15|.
TGTGCCAGCAGCCCGGAGGGCCTAACTAATGAAAAACTGTTTTTT
CASSPEGLTNEKLFF
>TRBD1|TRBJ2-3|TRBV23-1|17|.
TGCGCCAGCAGTCAAGTCCGGACAGGACCTAGGGCAGATACGCAGTATTTT
CASSQVRTGPRADTQYF
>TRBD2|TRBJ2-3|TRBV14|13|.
TGTGCCAGCAGCGAGGGACTAGAGCGTACGCAGTATTTT
CASSEGLERTQYF
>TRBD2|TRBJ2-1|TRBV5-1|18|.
TGCGCCAGCAGCTTGGGGCGCTTAGCGGGGGGACGATACAATGAGCAGTTCTTC
CASSLGRLAGGRYNEQFF
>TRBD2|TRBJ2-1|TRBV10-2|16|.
TGCGCCAGCACCGACTATTCTAGCGGCTCCTACAATGAGCAGTTCTTC
CASTDYSSGSYNEQFF
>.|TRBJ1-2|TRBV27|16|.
TGTGCCAGCAGTTTAGGGCCTGAGATTCCTAACTATGGCTACACCTTC
CASSLGPEIPNYGYTF
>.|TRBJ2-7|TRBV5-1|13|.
TGCGCCAGCAAAAAGGGGGACTCCTACGAGCAGTACTTC
CASKKGDSYEQYF
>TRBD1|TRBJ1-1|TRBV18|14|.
TGTGCCAGCTCAGAGGGACAGTTGAACACTGAAGCTTTCTTT
CASSEGQLNTEAFF
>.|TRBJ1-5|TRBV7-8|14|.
TGTGCCAGCAGCTTTAATGGGGGGAAGCAGCCCCAGCATTTT
CASSFNGGKQPQHF
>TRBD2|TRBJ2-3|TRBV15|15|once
TGTGCCACCAGCAGAAGACTAGCGGGCACAGATACGCAGTATTTT
CATSRRLAGTDTQYF
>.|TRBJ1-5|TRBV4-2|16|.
TGTGCCAGCAGCCAAGATTCCCCAGAGGACAATCAGCCCCAGCATTTT
CASSQDSPEDNQPQHF
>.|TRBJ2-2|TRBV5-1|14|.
TGCGCCAGCGGGGGGGGGCGAGGCACCGGGGAGCTGTTTTTT
CASGGGRGTGELFF
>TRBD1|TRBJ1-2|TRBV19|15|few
TGTGCCAGTAGACGCGTTTGGGACAGTAACTATGGCTACACCTTC
CASRRVWDSNYGYTF
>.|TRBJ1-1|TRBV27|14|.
TGTGCCAGCAGTTTAACAGCCTGGGACACTGAAGCTTTCTTT
CASSLTAWDTEAFF
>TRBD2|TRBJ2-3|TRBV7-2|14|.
TGTGCCAGCACCGGGGGGGGGCGAACAGATACGCAGTATTTT
CASTGGGRTDTQYF
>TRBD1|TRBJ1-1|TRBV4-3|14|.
TGCGCCAGCAGCCCCGGGACAGGAAACACTGAAGCTTTCTTT
CASSPGTGNTEAFF
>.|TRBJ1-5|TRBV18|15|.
TGTGCCAGCTCACCAGTCTCAGATAGCAATCAGCCCCAGCATTTT
CASSPVSDSNQPQHF
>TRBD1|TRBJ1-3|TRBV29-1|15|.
TGCAGCGTTGAACGAGACAGGGATGTATCAAACACCATATATTTT
CSVERDRDVSNTIYF
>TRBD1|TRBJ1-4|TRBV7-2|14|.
TGTGCCAGCAGCTGGGGGACAGGGAATGAAAAACTGTTTTTT
CASSWGTGNEKLFF
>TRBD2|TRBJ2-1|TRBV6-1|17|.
TGTGCCAGCAGTGAGGGACTAGCGGGGGGTACCTACAATGAGCAGTTCTTC
CASSEGLAGGTYNEQFF